A single sample gave rise to the 5 T cell receptor beta chains below, sequenced in a study of CD8+ T cells in alopecia areata. Treatment reported: oral pan-JAK inhibitor, 5-10 mg twice daily. RNA was extracted and reverse transcribed into cDNA as the sequencing template. The assay was immunoSEQ multiplex PCR, and TCRdb's table has in-frame clones only and misses some. Of 80,000 to 100,000 clones in the sample, 44% were seen once. This sample comprised CD8+ T cells sorted from blood, obtained at week 24, from a patient treated with tofacitinib. The receptors come from a human donor with alopecia areata.

The V gene is TRBV4-1, the J gene TRBJ1-2; no firm D call. CDR1 is MGHRA, CDR2 YSYEKL, per germline. CDR3 length: 12 amino acids. The germline V and J ends were trimmed by 1 base and 5 bases, with 5 bases remaining between them. CDR3 coding DNA: TGCGCCAGCAGCCAAGGGGATTATGGCTACACCTTC. This codes for CASSQGDYGYTF.

The chain links TRBV7-2 to TRBJ2-1, with unresolved D. CDR3 size: 14 residues. The V and J ends lost 1 base and 6 bases respectively, with 10 bases between them. CDR1 SGHTA and CDR2 FQGNSA come from the germline V gene. The CDR3 sequence: CASSLGGRANEQFF. CDR3 DNA: TGTGCCAGCAGCTTAGGGGGTAGAGCCAATGAGCAGTTCTTC. Looking up the rest from reference TRBV7-2 and TRBJ2-1 gives the full variable domain: GAGVSQSPSNKVTEKGKDVELRCDPISGHTALYWYRQSLGQGLEFLIYFQGNSAPDKSGLPSDRFSAERTGGSVSTLTIQRTQQEDSAVYLCASSLGGRANEQFFGPGTRLTVL.

V usage is TRBV6-5 and J usage is TRBJ2-1, with 8 bases fitting TRBD2. With V trimmed by 0 bases and J by 6 bases, 4 bases remained unmatched. Germline assignment: CDR1 MNHEY and CDR2 SVGAGI. The length of the CDR3 is 15 residues. The CDR3 loop is CASSYSPGGGNEQFF. In nucleotides, the CDR3 is TGTGCCAGCAGTTACTCCCCGGGAGGGGGCAATGAGCAGTTCTTC.

The chain combines TRBV6-1 with TRBJ1-5; maybe TRBD1 (5 bases). Germline V gene sequence: CDR1 MNHNS, CDR2 SASEGT. Trimming removed 2 bases at V and 9 bases at J, with 17 bases between. The CDR3 consists of 15 residues. The CDR3 coding sequence is TGTGCCAGCAGTGAAAGACAGCCTCCTTCGCCGCCCCAGCATTTT. Translation gives CASSERQPPSPPQHF.

CDR3 loop: CASSDTHRLTDTQYF. The DNA of the CDR3 is TGTGCCAGCAGTGACACACATAGACTCACAGATACGCAGTATTTT. The genes are TRBV25-1 and TRBJ2-3; D is ambiguous. Germline-derived CDR1 and CDR2 are MGHDK and SYGVNS. The CDR3 is 15 amino acids. Trimming took off 3 bases at V and 2 bases at J, with 12 bases between the two ends. Full variable domain (rest looked up from reference TRBV25-1 and TRBJ2-3): EADIYQTPRYLVIGTGKKITLECSQTMGHDKMYWYQQDPGMELHLIHYSYGVNSTEKGDLSSESTVSRIRTEHFPLTLESARPSHTSQYLCASSDTHRLTDTQYFGPGTRLTVL.